These T cell receptor beta chains were read from a single sample in a study of blood T cell repertoires in COVID-19. Generated by immunoSEQ multiplex PCR, the TCRdb table keeps only in-frame clones and is missing some. Here the sample spans about 81,000 clones, about four fifths being singletons. Sequenced: peripheral blood. Receptor source: a human donor in a cohort sampled during active COVID-19. Both conserved end residues are part of each CDR3. Each record gives: D gene, clone size, V gene, J gene, CDR3 protein, CDR3 DNA. A D gene is named only where the DNA matches it firmly. Clone size is stated in some rows and not others, as once, few, many or a class when expanded.

D gene: -
clone size: -
V gene: TRBV5-1
J gene: TRBJ1-2
CDR3 protein: CASSPKTEAYGYTF
CDR3 DNA: TGCGCCAGCAGCCCCAAGACAGAGGCCTATGGCTACACCTTC

D gene: TRBD1
clone size: few
V gene: TRBV4-2
J gene: TRBJ2-5
CDR3 protein: CASSPGTGVGETQYF
CDR3 DNA: TGTGCCAGCAGCCCCGGGACAGGGGTTGGGGAGACCCAGTACTTC

D gene: TRBD1
clone size: -
V gene: TRBV5-4
J gene: TRBJ2-7
CDR3 protein: CASSQGEVYEQYF
CDR3 DNA: TGTGCCAGCAGTCAGGGGGAAGTTTACGAGCAGTACTTC

D gene: -
clone size: -
V gene: TRBV6-6
J gene: TRBJ2-7
CDR3 protein: CASSYPPGHGYEQYF
CDR3 DNA: TGTGCCAGCAGTTACCCACCGGGACATGGCTACGAGCAGTACTTC

D gene: -
clone size: -
V gene: TRBV18
J gene: TRBJ1-6
CDR3 protein: CASSVDTGPRNSPLHF
CDR3 DNA: TGTGCCAGCTCAGTCGATACAGGGCCAAGAAATTCACCCCTCCACTTT

D gene: -
clone size: -
V gene: TRBV4-2
J gene: TRBJ2-7
CDR3 protein: CASSHGSERSEQYF
CDR3 DNA: TGTGCCAGCAGCCACGGATCTGAGAGGAGTGAGCAGTACTTC

D gene: TRBD1
clone size: -
V gene: TRBV5-1
J gene: TRBJ1-1
CDR3 protein: CASSLEPGQEFTEAFF
CDR3 DNA: TGCGCCAGCAGCTTAGAACCGGGACAGGAATTTACTGAAGCTTTCTTT

D gene: -
clone size: -
V gene: TRBV4-2
J gene: TRBJ2-7
CDR3 protein: CASSQDPREPHSYEQYF
CDR3 DNA: TGTGCCAGCAGCCAAGATCCCAGGGAACCCCACTCCTACGAGCAGTACTTC

D gene: -
clone size: -
V gene: TRBV25-1
J gene: TRBJ1-2
CDR3 protein: CASSAHRDTAMRGYTF
CDR3 DNA: TGTGCCAGCAGTGCACACCGGGACACGGCTATGAGAGGCTACACCTTC

D gene: -
clone size: -
V gene: TRBV14
J gene: TRBJ2-3
CDR3 protein: CASSQGLFGARGTDTQYF
CDR3 DNA: TGTGCCAGCAGCCAAGGACTGTTTGGGGCCCGCGGCACAGATACGCAGTATTTT

D gene: -
clone size: -
V gene: TRBV24-1
J gene: TRBJ1-1
CDR3 protein: CATSDSRSGGAFF
CDR3 DNA: TGTGCCACCAGTGACTCGAGATCGGGAGGAGCTTTCTTT

D gene: TRBD1
clone size: -
V gene: TRBV14
J gene: TRBJ2-3
CDR3 protein: CASSHKAWTGGTDTQYF
CDR3 DNA: TGTGCCAGCAGCCACAAAGCCTGGACAGGGGGGACAGATACGCAGTATTTT

D gene: TRBD1
clone size: -
V gene: TRBV6-5
J gene: TRBJ2-7
CDR3 protein: CASSRTGVPSSEQYF
CDR3 DNA: TGTGCCAGCAGCCGGACAGGGGTCCCCTCGTCCGAGCAGTACTTC

D gene: -
clone size: -
V gene: TRBV25-1
J gene: TRBJ1-2
CDR3 protein: CASSETGQMNYGYTF
CDR3 DNA: TGTGCCAGCAGTGAAACTGGACAGATGAACTATGGCTACACCTTC

D gene: TRBD1
clone size: -
V gene: TRBV7-2
J gene: TRBJ1-4
CDR3 protein: CASSPSGQKANEKLFF
CDR3 DNA: TGTGCCAGCAGCCCATCGGGACAGAAAGCTAATGAAAAACTGTTTTTT

D gene: -
clone size: -
V gene: TRBV5-1
J gene: TRBJ2-7
CDR3 protein: CASSLAGSAEQYF
CDR3 DNA: TGCGCCAGCAGCTTGGCGGGTAGCGCTGAGCAGTACTTC

D gene: TRBD1
clone size: -
V gene: TRBV5-1
J gene: TRBJ2-5
CDR3 protein: CASSGGQGKETQYF
CDR3 DNA: TGCGCCAGCAGCGGCGGACAGGGTAAAGAGACCCAGTACTTC

D gene: TRBD1
clone size: -
V gene: TRBV6-2/TRBV6-3
J gene: TRBJ2-1
CDR3 protein: CASSKDRGGNEQFF
CDR3 DNA: TGTGCCAGCAGTAAGGACAGGGGCGGCAATGAGCAGTTCTTC

D gene: TRBD1
clone size: -
V gene: TRBV3-1/TRBV3-2
J gene: TRBJ1-1
CDR3 protein: CASSPRDRGVTEAFF
CDR3 DNA: TGTGCCAGCAGCCCCCGGGACAGGGGTGTCACTGAAGCTTTCTTT

D gene: -
clone size: -
V gene: TRBV24-1
J gene: TRBJ1-4
CDR3 protein: CARGQSATNEKLFF
CDR3 DNA: TGTGCCAGAGGACAGTCTGCAACTAATGAAAAACTGTTTTTT

D gene: TRBD2
clone size: -
V gene: TRBV30
J gene: TRBJ2-3
CDR3 protein: CAWSSSHSGGADTQYF
CDR3 DNA: TGTGCCTGGAGCTCATCCCATAGCGGGGGGGCAGATACGCAGTATTTT

D gene: -
clone size: -
V gene: TRBV5-4
J gene: TRBJ2-6
CDR3 protein: CASSLAGAGANVLTF
CDR3 DNA: TGTGCCAGCAGCTTGGCGGGGGCTGGGGCCAACGTCCTGACTTTC

D gene: TRBD2
clone size: -
V gene: TRBV2
J gene: TRBJ2-4
CDR3 protein: CASRIRLAGGLAKNIQYF
CDR3 DNA: TGTGCCAGCAGAATCAGACTAGCGGGGGGGCTAGCCAAAAACATTCAGTACTTC

D gene: TRBD1
clone size: -
V gene: TRBV6-2/TRBV6-3
J gene: TRBJ1-5
CDR3 protein: CASSSGTGISNQPQHF
CDR3 DNA: TGTGCCAGCAGTTCAGGGACAGGGATAAGCAATCAGCCCCAGCATTTT

D gene: TRBD2
clone size: -
V gene: TRBV7-9
J gene: TRBJ2-2
CDR3 protein: CASSLRSASGGVTGELFF
CDR3 DNA: TGTGCCAGCAGCCTCAGGAGTGCTAGCGGCGGGGTTACCGGGGAGCTGTTTTTT

D gene: -
clone size: -
V gene: TRBV19
J gene: TRBJ1-2
CDR3 protein: CASSIASSGYTF
CDR3 DNA: TGTGCCAGTAGTATAGCTAGCTCGGGCTACACCTTC

D gene: TRBD2
clone size: -
V gene: TRBV25-1
J gene: TRBJ2-2
CDR3 protein: CASGRASGGYGELFF
CDR3 DNA: TGTGCCAGCGGGCGGGCTAGCGGGGGATACGGGGAGCTGTTTTTT

D gene: TRBD2
clone size: -
V gene: TRBV7-8
J gene: TRBJ2-7
CDR3 protein: CASSRAGTSGYEQYF
CDR3 DNA: TGTGCCAGCAGCCGAGCCGGGACTAGCGGCTACGAGCAGTACTTC

D gene: TRBD1
clone size: -
V gene: TRBV11-2
J gene: TRBJ1-5
CDR3 protein: CASSRGQNQPQHF
CDR3 DNA: TGTGCCAGCAGCCGGGGACAGAATCAGCCCCAGCATTTT

D gene: -
clone size: few
V gene: TRBV19
J gene: TRBJ1-1
CDR3 protein: CASSIYGGTNTEAFF
CDR3 DNA: TGTGCCAGTAGTATTTACGGAGGTACGAACACTGAAGCTTTCTTT

D gene: -
clone size: few
V gene: TRBV5-6
J gene: TRBJ1-5
CDR3 protein: CASSKGHFRGNQPQHF
CDR3 DNA: TGTGCCAGCAGCAAAGGACACTTCCGAGGCAATCAGCCCCAGCATTTT

D gene: -
clone size: few
V gene: TRBV12-3/TRBV12-4
J gene: TRBJ2-7
CDR3 protein: CASSFGHTYEQYF
CDR3 DNA: TGTGCCAGCAGTTTCGGACACACCTACGAGCAGTACTTC

D gene: TRBD2
clone size: -
V gene: TRBV5-4
J gene: TRBJ2-3
CDR3 protein: CASSRAGEGRDTQYF
CDR3 DNA: TGTGCCAGCAGCAGAGCGGGGGAAGGAAGAGATACGCAGTATTTT

D gene: -
clone size: -
V gene: TRBV6-6
J gene: TRBJ1-5
CDR3 protein: CASSPKAGGLSNQPQHF
CDR3 DNA: TGTGCCAGCAGTCCAAAGGCGGGGGGGCTGAGCAATCAGCCCCAGCATTTT

D gene: TRBD1
clone size: -
V gene: TRBV30
J gene: TRBJ2-7
CDR3 protein: CAWSDPDRVREQYF
CDR3 DNA: TGTGCCTGGAGTGACCCCGACAGGGTCCGCGAGCAGTACTTC

D gene: TRBD1
clone size: -
V gene: TRBV6-2/TRBV6-3
J gene: TRBJ1-5
CDR3 protein: CASSPGTANNQPQHF
CDR3 DNA: TGTGCCAGCAGTCCCGGGACAGCGAACAATCAGCCCCAGCATTTT

D gene: TRBD1
clone size: -
V gene: TRBV2
J gene: TRBJ1-2
CDR3 protein: CASTDRGRNGYTF
CDR3 DNA: TGTGCCAGCACCGACAGGGGGCGGAATGGCTACACCTTC

D gene: TRBD2
clone size: -
V gene: TRBV24-1
J gene: TRBJ2-3
CDR3 protein: CATSEPTSGEPDTQYF
CDR3 DNA: TGTGCCACCAGTGAACCCACTAGCGGGGAACCAGATACGCAGTATTTT

D gene: -
clone size: -
V gene: TRBV6-1
J gene: TRBJ1-2
CDR3 protein: CASSETVTASNYGYTF
CDR3 DNA: TGTGCCAGCAGTGAAACGGTGACAGCCTCAAACTATGGCTACACCTTC

D gene: -
clone size: -
V gene: TRBV7-9
J gene: TRBJ1-6
CDR3 protein: CASSLGTQALHF
CDR3 DNA: TGTGCCAGCAGCTTAGGCACACAGGCCCTCCACTTT

D gene: -
clone size: -
V gene: TRBV19
J gene: TRBJ2-7
CDR3 protein: CASSIAQGRGEQYF
CDR3 DNA: TGTGCCAGTAGTATAGCCCAGGGCAGGGGCGAGCAGTACTTC

D gene: TRBD1
clone size: -
V gene: TRBV18
J gene: TRBJ2-7
CDR3 protein: CASSQGDSSSYEQYF
CDR3 DNA: TGTGCCAGCTCACAGGGGGACAGCAGCTCCTACGAGCAGTACTTC

D gene: -
clone size: once
V gene: TRBV5-8
J gene: TRBJ1-4
CDR3 protein: CASSLVPFNEKLFF
CDR3 DNA: TGTGCCAGCAGCTTGGTTCCGTTCAATGAAAAACTGTTTTTT

D gene: -
clone size: -
V gene: TRBV19
J gene: TRBJ2-1
CDR3 protein: CASTRGAAGYNEQFF
CDR3 DNA: TGTGCCAGTACCAGGGGGGCCGCCGGGTACAATGAGCAGTTCTTC

D gene: -
clone size: -
V gene: TRBV6-5
J gene: TRBJ2-7
CDR3 protein: CASSPAGEQYF
CDR3 DNA: TGTGCCAGCAGTCCGGCGGGCGAGCAGTACTTC

D gene: -
clone size: few
V gene: TRBV30
J gene: TRBJ1-2
CDR3 protein: CACPVAGIGYTF
CDR3 DNA: TGTGCCTGCCCAGTGGCAGGGATCGGCTACACCTTC

D gene: TRBD1
clone size: once
V gene: TRBV6-2/TRBV6-3
J gene: TRBJ2-7
CDR3 protein: CASSYSPGQGVSYEQYF
CDR3 DNA: TGTGCCAGCAGTTACTCGCCGGGACAGGGGGTCTCCTACGAGCAGTACTTC

D gene: TRBD2
clone size: -
V gene: TRBV7-6
J gene: TRBJ2-5
CDR3 protein: CASSLTPRTSGGSGRQETQYF
CDR3 DNA: TGTGCCAGCAGCTTAACCCCCCGGACTAGCGGGGGGTCGGGTAGGCAAGAGACCCAGTACTTC